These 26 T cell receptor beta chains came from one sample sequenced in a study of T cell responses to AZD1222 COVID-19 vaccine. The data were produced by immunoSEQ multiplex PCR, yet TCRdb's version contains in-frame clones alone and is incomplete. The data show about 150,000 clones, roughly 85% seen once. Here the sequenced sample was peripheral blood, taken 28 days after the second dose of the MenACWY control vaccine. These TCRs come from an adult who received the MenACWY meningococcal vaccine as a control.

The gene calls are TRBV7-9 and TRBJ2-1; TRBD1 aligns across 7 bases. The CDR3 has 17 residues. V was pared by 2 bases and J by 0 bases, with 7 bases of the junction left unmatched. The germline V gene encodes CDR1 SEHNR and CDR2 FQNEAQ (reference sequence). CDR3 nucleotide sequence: TGTGCCAGCAGCTTACAAGGGGGCTATAGCTCCTACAATGAGCAGTTCTTC. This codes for CASSLQGGYSSYNEQFF.

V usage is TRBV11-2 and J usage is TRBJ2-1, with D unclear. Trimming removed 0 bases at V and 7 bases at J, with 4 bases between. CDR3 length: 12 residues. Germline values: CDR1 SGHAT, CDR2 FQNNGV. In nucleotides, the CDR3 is TGTGCCAGCAGCTTAGAGAGGAATGAGCAGTTCTTC. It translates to CASSLERNEQFF.

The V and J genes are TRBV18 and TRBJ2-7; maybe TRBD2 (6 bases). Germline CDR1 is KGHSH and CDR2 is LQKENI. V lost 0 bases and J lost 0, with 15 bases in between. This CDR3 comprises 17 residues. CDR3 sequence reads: CASSPPVAGRGSYEQYF. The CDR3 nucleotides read TGTGCCAGCTCACCACCGGTGGCCGGGAGAGGCTCCTACGAGCAGTACTTC.

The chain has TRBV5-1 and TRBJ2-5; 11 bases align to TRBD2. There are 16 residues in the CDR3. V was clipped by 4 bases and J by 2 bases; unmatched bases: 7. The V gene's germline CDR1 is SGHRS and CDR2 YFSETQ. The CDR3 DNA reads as TGCGCCAGCAGCGTGGGGACTAGCGGATTGCAAGAGACCCAGTACTTC. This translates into CASSVGTSGLQETQYF.

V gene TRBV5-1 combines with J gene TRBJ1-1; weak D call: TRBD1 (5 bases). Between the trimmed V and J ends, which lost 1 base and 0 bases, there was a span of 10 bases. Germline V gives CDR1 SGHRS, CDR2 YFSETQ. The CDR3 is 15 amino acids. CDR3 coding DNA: TGCGCCAGCAGCTTGATGGGGCCTTTGAACACTGAAGCTTTCTTT. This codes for CASSLMGPLNTEAFF.

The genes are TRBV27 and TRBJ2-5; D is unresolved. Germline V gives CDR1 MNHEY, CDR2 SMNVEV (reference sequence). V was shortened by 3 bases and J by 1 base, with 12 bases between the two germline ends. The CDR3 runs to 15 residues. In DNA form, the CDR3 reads TGTGCCAGCAGTTTTGCTAGTTCCTTCCAAGAGACCCAGTACTTC. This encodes CASSFASSFQETQYF.

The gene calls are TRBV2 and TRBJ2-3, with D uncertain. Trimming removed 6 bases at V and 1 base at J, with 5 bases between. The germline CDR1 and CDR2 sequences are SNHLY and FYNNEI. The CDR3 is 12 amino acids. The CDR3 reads CASSTGTDTQYF. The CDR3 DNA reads TGTGCCAGCAGCACCGGCACAGATACGCAGTATTTT.

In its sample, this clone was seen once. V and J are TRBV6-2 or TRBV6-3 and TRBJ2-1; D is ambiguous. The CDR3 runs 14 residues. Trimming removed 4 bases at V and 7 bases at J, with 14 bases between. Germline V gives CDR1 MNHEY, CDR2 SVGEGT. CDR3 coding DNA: TGTGCCAGCAGTTTAACCGATCCGACTAATGAGCAGTTCTTC. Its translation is CASSLTDPTNEQFF.

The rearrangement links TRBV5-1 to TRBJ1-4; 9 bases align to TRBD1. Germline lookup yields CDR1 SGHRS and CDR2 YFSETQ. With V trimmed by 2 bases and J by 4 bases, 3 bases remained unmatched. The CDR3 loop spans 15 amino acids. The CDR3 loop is CASSFVGQGNEKLFF. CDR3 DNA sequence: TGCGCCAGCAGCTTTGTGGGACAGGGTAATGAAAAACTGTTTTTT. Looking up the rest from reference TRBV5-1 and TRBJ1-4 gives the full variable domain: KAGVTQTPRYLIKTRGQQVTLSCSPISGHRSVSWYQQTPGQGLQFLFEYFSETQRNKGNFPGRFSGRQFSNSRSEMNVSTLELGDSALYLCASSFVGQGNEKLFFGSGTQLSVL.

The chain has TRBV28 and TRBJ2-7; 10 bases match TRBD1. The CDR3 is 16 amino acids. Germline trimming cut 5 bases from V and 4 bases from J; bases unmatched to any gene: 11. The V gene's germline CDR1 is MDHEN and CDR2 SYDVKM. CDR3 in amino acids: CASSGFAGTGVYEQYV. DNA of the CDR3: TGTGCCAGCAGTGGATTCGCCGGGACAGGGGTGTACGAGCAGTACGTC.

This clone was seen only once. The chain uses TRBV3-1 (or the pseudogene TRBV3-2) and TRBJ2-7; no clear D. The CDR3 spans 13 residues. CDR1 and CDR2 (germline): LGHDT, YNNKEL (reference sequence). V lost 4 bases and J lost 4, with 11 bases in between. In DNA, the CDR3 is TGTGCCAGCAGCCCTATGACCCCTTACGAGCAGTACTTC. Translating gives CASSPMTPYEQYF.

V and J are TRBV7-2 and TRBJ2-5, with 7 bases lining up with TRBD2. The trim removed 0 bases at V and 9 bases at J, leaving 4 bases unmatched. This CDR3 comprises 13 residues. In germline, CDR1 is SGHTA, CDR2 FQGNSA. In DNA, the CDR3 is TGTGCCAGCAGCTTAGCGACTAGCCCGCCCCAGTACTTC. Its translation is CASSLATSPPQYF.

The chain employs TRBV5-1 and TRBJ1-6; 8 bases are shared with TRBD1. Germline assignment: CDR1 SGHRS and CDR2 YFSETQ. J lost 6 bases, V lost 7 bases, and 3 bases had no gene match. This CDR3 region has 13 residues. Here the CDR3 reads CASAGGFNSPLHF. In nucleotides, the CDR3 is TGCGCCAGCGCAGGGGGCTTTAATTCACCCCTCCACTTT.

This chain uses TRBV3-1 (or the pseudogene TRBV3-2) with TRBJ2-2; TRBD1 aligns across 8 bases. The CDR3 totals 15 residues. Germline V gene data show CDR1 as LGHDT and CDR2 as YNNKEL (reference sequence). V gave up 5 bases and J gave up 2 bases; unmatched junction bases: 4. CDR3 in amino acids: CASSDDRGNTGELFF. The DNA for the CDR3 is TGTGCCAGCAGCGACGACAGGGGAAACACCGGGGAGCTGTTTTTT.

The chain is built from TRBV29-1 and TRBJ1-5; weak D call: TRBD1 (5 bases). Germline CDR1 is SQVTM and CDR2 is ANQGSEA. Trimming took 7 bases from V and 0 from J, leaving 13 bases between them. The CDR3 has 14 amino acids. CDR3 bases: TGCAGCGCCGCGACAGACCTTAGCAATCAGCCCCAGCATTTT. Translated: CSAATDLSNQPQHF.

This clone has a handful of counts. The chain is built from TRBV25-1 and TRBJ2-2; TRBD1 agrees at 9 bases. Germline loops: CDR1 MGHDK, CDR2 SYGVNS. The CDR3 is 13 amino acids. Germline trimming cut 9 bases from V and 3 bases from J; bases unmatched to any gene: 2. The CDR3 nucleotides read TGTGCCAGTAACAGGGGGCACACCGGGGAGCTGTTTTTT. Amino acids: CASNRGHTGELFF. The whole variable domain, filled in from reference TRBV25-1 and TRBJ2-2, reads EADIYQTPRYLVIGTGKKITLECSQTMGHDKMYWYQQDPGMELHLIHYSYGVNSTEKGDLSSESTVSRIRTEHFPLTLESARPSHTSQYLCASNRGHTGELFFGEGSRLTVL.

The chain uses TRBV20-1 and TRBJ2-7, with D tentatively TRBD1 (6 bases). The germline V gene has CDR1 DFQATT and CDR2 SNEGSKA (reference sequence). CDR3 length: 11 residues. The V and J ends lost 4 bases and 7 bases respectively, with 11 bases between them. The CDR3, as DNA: TGCAGTGCTACCAGGGGTTATGAGCAGTACTTC. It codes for CSATRGYEQYF.

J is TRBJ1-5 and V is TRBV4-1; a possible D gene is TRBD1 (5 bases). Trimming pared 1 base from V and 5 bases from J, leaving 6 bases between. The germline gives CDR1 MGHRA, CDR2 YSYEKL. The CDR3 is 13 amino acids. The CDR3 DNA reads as TGCGCCAGCAGCCAAGGGGACGATCAGCCCCAGCATTTT. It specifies CASSQGDDQPQHF.

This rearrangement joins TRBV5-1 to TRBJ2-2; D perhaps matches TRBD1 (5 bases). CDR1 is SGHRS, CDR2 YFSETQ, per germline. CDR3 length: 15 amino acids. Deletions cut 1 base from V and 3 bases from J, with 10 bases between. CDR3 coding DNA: TGCGCCAGCAGCTTGTCAGGGAAGGACACCGGGGAGCTGTTTTTT. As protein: CASSLSGKDTGELFF.

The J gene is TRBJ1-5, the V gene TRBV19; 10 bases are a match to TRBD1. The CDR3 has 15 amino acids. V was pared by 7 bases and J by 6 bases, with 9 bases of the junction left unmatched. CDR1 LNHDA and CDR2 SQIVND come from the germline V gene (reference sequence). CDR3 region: CASKDRGLGSQPQHF. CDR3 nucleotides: TGTGCCAGTAAAGACAGGGGGCTAGGGTCTCAGCCCCAGCATTTT.

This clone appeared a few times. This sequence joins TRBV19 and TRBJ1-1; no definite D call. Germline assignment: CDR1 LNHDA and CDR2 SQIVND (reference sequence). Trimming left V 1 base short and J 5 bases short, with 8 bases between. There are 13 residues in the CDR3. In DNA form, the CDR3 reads TGTGCCAGTAGTATAGGTTTATCTACTGAAGCTTTCTTT. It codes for CASSIGLSTEAFF.

CDR3 sequence (DNA): TGCGCCAGCAGCCAAGATTTCGGTACCTACAATGAGCAGTTCTTC. As protein: CASSQDFGTYNEQFF. The genes are TRBV4-3 and TRBJ2-1; D remains ambiguous. Looked up from germline, CDR1 is LGHNA and CDR2 is YSLEER. This CDR3 comprises 15 residues. V dropped 0 bases and J dropped 2 bases, with 8 bases sitting between them.

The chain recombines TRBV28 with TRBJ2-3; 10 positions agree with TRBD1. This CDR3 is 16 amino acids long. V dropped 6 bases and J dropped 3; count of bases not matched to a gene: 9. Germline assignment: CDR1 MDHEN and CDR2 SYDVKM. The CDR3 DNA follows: TGTGCCAGCAGCGCCCTAGGGACAGGGGCTACAGATACGCAGTATTTT. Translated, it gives CASSALGTGATDTQYF.

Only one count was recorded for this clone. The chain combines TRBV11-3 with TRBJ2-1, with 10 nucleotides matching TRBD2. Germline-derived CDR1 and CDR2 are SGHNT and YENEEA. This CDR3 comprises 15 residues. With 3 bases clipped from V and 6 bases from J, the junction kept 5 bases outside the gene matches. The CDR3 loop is CASSFSSGSINEQFF. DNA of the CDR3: TGTGCCAGCAGCTTCTCTAGCGGGAGTATCAATGAGCAGTTCTTC.

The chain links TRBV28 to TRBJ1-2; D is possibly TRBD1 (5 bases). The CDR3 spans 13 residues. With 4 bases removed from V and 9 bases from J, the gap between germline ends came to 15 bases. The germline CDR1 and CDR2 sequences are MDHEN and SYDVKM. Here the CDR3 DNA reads TGTGCCAGCAGTTCCGGGGACCCTTATCGCTACACCTTC. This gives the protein CASSSGDPYRYTF.

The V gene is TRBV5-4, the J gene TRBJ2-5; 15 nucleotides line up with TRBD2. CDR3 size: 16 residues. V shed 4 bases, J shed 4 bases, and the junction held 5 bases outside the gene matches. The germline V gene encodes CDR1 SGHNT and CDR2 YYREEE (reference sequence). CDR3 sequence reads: CASSGLAGGPRETQYF. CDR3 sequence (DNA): TGTGCCAGCAGCGGACTAGCGGGGGGGCCCAGAGAGACCCAGTACTTC.